The clone carrying this T cell receptor (beta chain) was detected only a few times. The data belong to a study of T-cell reconstitution after alpha-beta-depleted transplantation in children. Library preparation (for TCRbeta) was performed with unique molecular identifiers. TCRdb recomputed calls from the PCR reads with MiXCR, one row per CDR3 protein. The sample records about 420,000 distinct CDR3 sequences, about 17% being singletons. The germline V gene has CDR1 SEHNR and CDR2 FQNEAQ (reference sequence). V dropped 5 bases and J dropped 6 bases, with 23 bases sitting between them. CDR3 length equals 17 residues.

The receptor's source is a boy younger than two who had a stem cell transplant for Wiskott-Aldrich syndrome, so the T cells may come from the graft donor. The input for sequencing was PBMCs, mostly from graft donor cells, taken 360 days after TCRalphabeta/CD19-depleted stem cell transplant. The chain links TRBV7-9 to TRBJ2-1; TRBD2 might be the D (6 bases). As DNA, the CDR3 is TGTGCCAGCAGCCGGAGTCGGGAGTTGAACCACACCAATGAGCAGTTCTTC. It translates to CASSRSRELNHTNEQFF.